This record looks at one T cell receptor (beta chain) sequence and its context. Its antigen is undetermined. These data originate in a study of T cells in Graves' hyperthyroidism and ophthalmopathy. General study points: The majority of expanded thyroid clonotypes above 0.001 also appeared in blood. From stable hyperthyroidism, ophthalmopathy was set apart by a 13 V-J model.

The length of the CDR3 is 14 residues. Trimming cost V 6 bases and J 6 bases, with 17 bases left between them. The germline V gene has CDR1 LNHDA and CDR2 SQIVND (reference sequence). It was RNA transcripts that yielded the amplified TCR beta CDR3 regions. The HTBI primer set was used in a first-round RT-PCR of the TCR CDR3. TCRdb redid the calling of the multiplex PCR reads with MiXCR, one entry per CDR3 protein. Found here are about 360,000 distinct CDR3 sequences, roughly 13% of them singletons; the top ten hold 9.2%. Patients aged 18 to 65 had newly diagnosed hyperthyroidism of under 2 months' duration. Extraction of PBMCs used 8.5 to 10 ml of fresh peripheral blood.

V and J are TRBV19 and TRBJ1-1; D perhaps matches TRBD1 (5 bases). This TCR was sampled from a woman in her late teens or twenties with Graves' hyperthyroidism. Input material: blood. CDR3: CASSPLLRGPEAFF. CDR3 sequence (DNA): TGTGCCAGTAGCCCCTTACTCCGGGGCCCTGAAGCTTTCTTT.